The TCR beta chain described here comes from a study of breast tumors, draining lymph nodes, adjacent tissues. Whole-study findings and limits: Tumor repertoires ranked between lymph nodes and nontumor tissue in diversity, with V and J gene preferences.

The lymph nodes were axillary draining lymph nodes from breast cancer patients. This clonotype was counted at least ten times. What it binds is not known. Using its own MiXCR run on the multiplex PCR reads, TCRdb lists one record per CDR3 protein. The data contain 150,000 to 200,000 distinct CDR3 sequences, around a third of them singletons. The V gene lost 6 bases and the J gene lost 4 bases, with 13 bases spanning the gap. Germline V CDR1 and CDR2: SEHNR, FQNEAQ (reference sequence). The CDR3 totals 13 residues. The V gene is TRBV7-9, the J gene TRBJ2-7; D remains unclear. The sample comprised axillary lymph node tissue. The clonotype was recovered from a female donor with breast cancer. Some clones in this sample may be carry-over from other donors' samples. The CDR3 DNA sequence: TGTGCCAGCAGTTTGTCTACGAGTTACGAGCAGTACTTC. Its translation: CASSLSTSYEQYF. Full variable domain (missing parts from reference TRBV7-9 and TRBJ2-7): DTGVSQNPRHKITKRGQNVTFRCDPISEHNRLYWYRQTLGQGPEFLTYFQNEAQLEKSRLLSDRFSAERPKGSFSTLEIQRTEQGDSAMYLCASSLSTSYEQYFGPGTRLTVT.